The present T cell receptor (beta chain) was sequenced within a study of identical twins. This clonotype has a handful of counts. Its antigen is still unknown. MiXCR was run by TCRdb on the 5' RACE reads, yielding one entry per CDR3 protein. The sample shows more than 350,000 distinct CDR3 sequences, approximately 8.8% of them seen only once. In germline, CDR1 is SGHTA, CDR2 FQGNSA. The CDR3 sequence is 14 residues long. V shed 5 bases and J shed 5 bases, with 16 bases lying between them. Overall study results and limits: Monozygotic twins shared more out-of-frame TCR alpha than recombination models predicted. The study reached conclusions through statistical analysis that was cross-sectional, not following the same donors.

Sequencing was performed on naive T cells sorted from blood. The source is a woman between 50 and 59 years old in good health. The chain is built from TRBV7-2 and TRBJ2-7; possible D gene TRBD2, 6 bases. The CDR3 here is CASSPGGPLNEQYF. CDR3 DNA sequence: TGTGCCAGCAGCCCCGGAGGGCCTCTAAACGAGCAGTACTTC. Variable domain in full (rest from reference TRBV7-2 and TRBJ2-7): GAGVSQSPSNKVTEKGKDVELRCDPISGHTALYWYRQSLGQGLEFLIYFQGNSAPDKSGLPSDRFSAERTGGSVSTLTIQRTQQEDSAVYLCASSPGGPLNEQYFGPGTRLTVT.